Following are 28 T cell receptor beta chains from one sample sequenced in a study of blood T cell repertoires in COVID-19. Method: immunoSEQ multiplex PCR; TCRdb's copy keeps in-frame clones and lacks some. The repertoire holds about 150,000 clones, with roughly 87% as singletons. The sequenced sample consisted of peripheral blood. The receptors were sampled from a woman aged 45-60 years with acute or convalescent COVID-19.

This chain links TRBV5-4 with TRBJ2-7; TRBD2 might be the D (6 bases). This CDR3 comprises 15 residues. V was cut by 5 bases and J by 2 bases, with 17 bases left in between. Germline CDR1 is SGHNT and CDR2 is YYREEE (reference sequence). DNA for the CDR3: TGTGCCAGCAGTCTCCCTCGTGGAGGGACCTACGAGCAGTACTTC. Protein product: CASSLPRGGTYEQYF.

The chain links TRBV29-1 to TRBJ1-1; 9 positions match TRBD1. The CDR3 is made up of 13 amino acids. The germline V gene encodes CDR1 SQVTM and CDR2 ANQGSEA. V shed 7 bases, J shed 5 bases, and the junction held 8 bases outside the gene matches. CDR3 residues: CSGDREERTEAFF. CDR3 in DNA: TGCAGCGGGGACAGGGAGGAAAGAACTGAAGCTTTCTTT.

The chain carries TRBV20-1 and TRBJ2-7, with 7 bases fitting TRBD2. The CDR3 is 12 residues long. The germline CDR1 and CDR2 sequences are DFQATT and SNEGSKA (reference sequence). V lost 3 bases and J lost 4; bases outside the gene matches: 3. The CDR3 is CSASGRGYEQYF. The DNA for the CDR3 is TGCAGTGCTAGTGGGAGGGGTTACGAGCAGTACTTC.

The chain couples TRBV7-3 to TRBJ2-3; 8 positions agree with TRBD1. This CDR3 has 16 amino acids. V lost 5 bases to trimming and J lost 4 bases; unmatched junction nucleotides: 11. Germline CDR1 SGHTA, CDR2 FQGTGA. CDR3 in amino acids: CASSQWGTGGSDTQYF. The CDR3 DNA reads TGTGCCAGCAGCCAGTGGGGAACAGGGGGTTCAGATACGCAGTATTTT.

DNA for the CDR3: TGTGCCAGCAGGACACTAGGAGATACGCAGTATTTT. Protein product: CASRTLGDTQYF. The V gene is TRBV28, the J gene TRBJ2-3, with D possibly TRBD2 on 5 matching bases. Per germline, CDR1 MDHEN and CDR2 SYDVKM. This CDR3 region has 12 residues. V was pared by 6 bases and J by 5 bases, with 9 bases between. Full variable domain (rest looked up from reference TRBV28 and TRBJ2-3): DVKVTQSSRYLVKRTGEKVFLECVQDMDHENMFWYRQDPGLGLRLIYFSYDVKMKEKGDIPEGYSVSREKKERFSLILESASTNQTSMYLCASRTLGDTQYFGPGTRLTVL.

The sample holds one count of this clone. This chain uses TRBV18 with TRBJ2-1; 12 bases fit TRBD1. CDR3 length equals 14 residues. V shed 6 bases and J 9 bases; nucleotides not matched to a gene: 6. CDR1 and CDR2 from the germline V gene are KGHSH and LQKENI. The CDR3 DNA sequence: TGTGCCAGCTCCCCGGGACAGGGGGCCGTTGAGCAGTTCTTC. Protein product: CASSPGQGAVEQFF.

The V gene is TRBV30, the J gene TRBJ2-7; perhaps TRBD2 as D (5 bases). Trimming left V 0 bases short and J 3 bases short, with 12 bases between. There are 14 residues in the CDR3. Germline-derived CDR1 and CDR2 are GTSNPN and SVGIG (reference sequence). The CDR3 DNA sequence: TGTGCCTGGAGTGTGGTAGCGAACATCTACGAGCAGTACTTC. It specifies CAWSVVANIYEQYF. The variable domain in full, with the rest retrieved from reference TRBV30 and TRBJ2-7, is SQTIHQWPATLVQPVGSPLSLECTVEGTSNPNLYWYRQAAGRGLQLLFYSVGIGQISSEVPQNLSASRPQDRQFILSSKKLLLSDSGFYLCAWSVVANIYEQYFGPGTRLTVT.

The chain links TRBV13 to TRBJ1-4; possibly TRBD1 for D (6 bases). CDR1 and CDR2 from the germline V gene are PRHDT and FYEKMQ (reference sequence). Trimming left V 3 bases short and J 4 bases short, with 9 bases between. The CDR3 has 14 amino acids. Here the CDR3 reads CASSLKGDNEKLFF. CDR3 nucleotide sequence: TGTGCCAGCAGCTTGAAGGGGGATAATGAAAAACTGTTTTTT.

J is TRBJ2-1 and V is TRBV7-3, with 7 bases aligning to TRBD1. Germline V lookup: CDR1 SGHTA, CDR2 FQGTGA. With V trimmed by 5 bases and J by 2 bases, 6 bases remained unmatched. The CDR3 length is 15 residues. The CDR3 is CASSPGGRTYNEQFF. The DNA for the CDR3 is TGTGCCAGCAGCCCAGGGGGACGCACCTACAATGAGCAGTTCTTC.

The J gene is TRBJ2-5, the V gene TRBV2; D possibly corresponds to TRBD1 (6 bases). V lost 6 bases, J lost 1 base, and 12 bases lay in between. Germline CDR1 is SNHLY and CDR2 is FYNNEI. This CDR3 is 14 amino acids long. CDR3 in amino acids: CASSADRSQETQYF. For the CDR3, the DNA is TGTGCCAGCAGCGCGGACAGATCCCAAGAGACCCAGTACTTC.

The rearrangement links TRBV12-3 or TRBV12-4 to TRBJ2-7; D unclear. V dropped 6 bases and J dropped 0 bases, with 6 bases sitting between them. The CDR3 covers 12 residues. The CDR3 DNA follows: TGTGCCAGCAGCCCCGGCTCCTACGAGCAGTACTTC. This translates into CASSPGSYEQYF.

The chain employs TRBV7-3 and TRBJ2-1, with 12 nucleotides matching TRBD2. CDR1 is SGHTA, CDR2 FQGTGA, per germline. V shed 0 bases, J shed 7 bases, and the junction held 1 base outside the gene matches. The CDR3 covers 15 residues. This CDR3 reads CASSLTGLAGNEQFF. In DNA form, the CDR3 reads TGTGCCAGCAGCTTAACGGGACTAGCGGGTAATGAGCAGTTCTTC.

This clone showed up just a few times. The V gene is TRBV4-1, the J gene TRBJ2-2; a possible D gene is TRBD2 (5 bases). The germline CDR1 and CDR2 sequences are MGHRA and YSYEKL. The ends were cut back, 0 bases at V and 6 bases at J, with 14 bases in the middle. The CDR3 is 16 amino acids. In DNA, the CDR3 is TGCGCCAGCAGCCAAGAGAGAGGACTGGGAGCCGGGGAGCTGTTTTTT. This encodes CASSQERGLGAGELFF.

This clone was observed a single time. The CDR3 DNA reads TGTGCCAGCAGTTACGGAGGGACGGAGACCCAGTACTTC. It codes for CASSYGGTETQYF. This chain connects TRBV27 to TRBJ2-5; D is perhaps TRBD2 (6 bases). CDR3 length: 13 residues. The ends were cut back, 4 bases at V and 5 bases at J, with 11 bases in the middle. Germline V gene sequence: CDR1 MNHEY, CDR2 SMNVEV (reference sequence).

The J gene is TRBJ1-4, the V gene TRBV27, with 9 nucleotides matching TRBD1. V trimming: 3 bases; J trimming: 8 bases; junction bases outside the gene matches: 7. Germline CDR1 and CDR2: MNHEY and SMNVEV (reference sequence). The CDR3 is 15 residues long. The CDR3 DNA sequence: TGTGCCAGCAGTTTCCTTGGGACAGGGCAAGAAAAACTGTTTTTT. This gives the protein CASSFLGTGQEKLFF.

In its sample, this clone was seen once. The rearrangement links TRBV7-9 to TRBJ2-1, with D maybe TRBD1 (6 bases). The V end was cut by 1 base, the J end by 5 bases, with 9 bases between. The V gene's germline CDR1 is SEHNR and CDR2 FQNEAQ (reference sequence). The CDR3 sequence is 14 residues long. The CDR3 DNA sequence: TGTGCCAGCAGCTTAGGGACAGCCGACAATGAGCAGTTCTTC. It codes for CASSLGTADNEQFF. The whole variable domain, remainder taken from reference TRBV7-9 and TRBJ2-1, is DTGVSQNPRHKITKRGQNVTFRCDPISEHNRLYWYRQTLGQGPEFLTYFQNEAQLEKSRLLSDRFSAERPKGSFSTLEIQRTEQGDSAMYLCASSLGTADNEQFFGPGTRLTVL.

The CDR3 DNA reads TGTGCTAGTGGTTTGTACTTAGTTGGGCAGTTCTTC. It codes for CASGLYLVGQFF. This chain joins TRBV12-5 and TRBJ2-1; D remains ambiguous. Trimming took 2 bases from V and 12 from J, leaving 11 bases between them. Germline CDR1 and CDR2: LGHNT and FRNRAP. The CDR3 is made up of 12 amino acids.

The V and J genes are TRBV19 and TRBJ2-2; tentative D call: TRBD1 (6 bases). Trimming left V 1 base short and J 5 bases short, with 14 bases between. The CDR3 totals 16 residues. Germline CDR1 is LNHDA and CDR2 is SQIVND (reference sequence). The CDR3 sequence: CASSIAAQGRTGELFF. CDR3 bases: TGTGCCAGTAGTATAGCTGCGCAGGGGCGGACCGGGGAGCTGTTTTTT. The full variable domain, its missing parts supplied by reference TRBV19 and TRBJ2-2, is DGGITQSPKYLFRKEGQNVTLSCEQNLNHDAMYWYRQDPGQGLRLIYYSQIVNDFQKGDIAEGYSVSREKKESFPLTVTSAQKNPTAFYLCASSIAAQGRTGELFFGEGSRLTVL.

The rearrangement links TRBV5-1 to TRBJ1-4; D remains unclear. V lost 4 bases to trimming and J lost 2 bases, with 9 bases between them. Per the germline V gene, CDR1 is SGHRS and CDR2 is YFSETQ. CDR3 size: 14 residues. In DNA, the CDR3 is TGCGCCAGCAGCCCACAGTCTACTAATGAAAAACTGTTTTTT. This codes for CASSPQSTNEKLFF.

The chain combines TRBV19 with TRBJ2-2; 8 nucleotides match TRBD2. This CDR3 comprises 14 residues. V lost 5 bases and J lost 4; bases outside the gene matches: 3. The germline CDR1 and CDR2 sequences are LNHDA and SQIVND (reference sequence). CDR3 sequence: CASSFSGVTGELFF. CDR3 DNA sequence: TGTGCCAGTAGTTTTAGCGGGGTCACCGGGGAGCTGTTTTTT.

V and J are TRBV24-1 and TRBJ2-6, with D maybe TRBD2 (5 bases). V was shortened by 6 bases and J by 0 bases, with 8 bases between the two germline ends. This CDR3 region has 15 residues. The germline CDR1 and CDR2 sequences are KGHDR and SFDVKD. The CDR3 coding sequence is TGTGCCACCAGTCCGGGGATCTCTGGGGCCAACGTCCTGACTTTC. Its translation: CATSPGISGANVLTF.

The chain employs TRBV11-2 and TRBJ2-7, with TRBD1 as a possible D gene (5 bases). Germline CDR1 is SGHAT and CDR2 is FQNNGV. This CDR3 contains 12 residues. Trimming shortened V by 5 bases and J by 5 bases, and 10 bases separated the two germline ends. This chain's CDR3 is CASSPAGHEQYF. CDR3 nucleotide sequence: TGTGCCAGCAGCCCGGCAGGGCACGAGCAGTACTTC.

The chain recombines TRBV3-1 (or the pseudogene TRBV3-2) with TRBJ2-7, with TRBD1 matching 7 bases. This CDR3 has 14 residues. Germline CDR1 and CDR2: LGHDT and YNNKEL (reference sequence). V shed 1 base and J 3 bases; nucleotides not matched to a gene: 3. CDR3 coding DNA: TGTGCCAGCAGCCAAGGGGACAGCCACTACGAGCAGTACTTC. Its translation is CASSQGDSHYEQYF.

The sample holds one count of this clone. The chain combines TRBV28 with TRBJ2-7, with D possibly TRBD2 on 6 matching bases. V shed 5 bases and J shed 6 bases, with 17 bases lying between them. The germline gives CDR1 MDHEN, CDR2 SYDVKM. The CDR3 totals 14 residues. The CDR3 region is CASSTGTVGGEQYF. CDR3 nucleotides: TGTGCCAGCAGTACCGGGACCGTGGGGGGCGAGCAGTACTTC.

V gene TRBV24-1 combines with J gene TRBJ1-3, with a possible D match to TRBD1 (6 bases). Per the germline V gene, CDR1 is KGHDR and CDR2 is SFDVKD. The CDR3 is 14 amino acids. V was clipped by 5 bases and J by 5 bases, with 12 bases between them. The CDR3 reads CATSGPGARNTIYF. DNA for the CDR3: TGTGCCACCAGTGGACCAGGGGCAAGAAACACCATATATTTT.

The V gene is TRBV30, the J gene TRBJ1-4; 11 bases agree with TRBD1. The CDR3 length is 18 residues. Germline V gene lookup returns CDR1 GTSNPN and CDR2 SVGIG (reference sequence). The V gene end was trimmed by 3 bases and the J gene end by 7 bases; junction bases not matched to a gene: 16. The CDR3 spells CAWRGRKKDRGRGEKLFF. Here the CDR3 DNA reads TGTGCCTGGAGAGGTCGTAAAAAGGACAGGGGGCGCGGTGAAAAACTGTTTTTT.

The rearrangement uses TRBV3-1 (or the pseudogene TRBV3-2) and TRBJ2-1, with 10 bases fitting TRBD2. Germline assignment: CDR1 LGHDT and CDR2 YNNKEL (reference sequence). This CDR3 has 16 residues. After removal of 0 bases from V and 6 bases from J, the junction contained 5 bases not matched to a gene. CDR3 DNA sequence: TGTGCCAGCAGCCAAGATAGCTGGACTAGCGGCAATGAGCAGTTCTTC. Translation gives CASSQDSWTSGNEQFF.

This clone showed up just once. The chain is built from TRBV30 and TRBJ1-4; tentative D call: TRBD1 (5 bases). Germline CDR1 and CDR2: GTSNPN and SVGIG (reference sequence). Between the trimmed V and J ends, which lost 6 bases and 5 bases, there was a span of 10 bases. This CDR3 has 12 residues. Here the CDR3 reads CACLTANEKLFF. In DNA form, the CDR3 reads TGTGCCTGCCTGACAGCGAATGAAAAACTGTTTTTT.